The clone carrying this T cell receptor beta chain was observed many times. Its target is unknown. Trimming shortened V by 7 bases and J by 10 bases, and 11 bases separated the two germline ends. Per the germline V gene, CDR1 is KGHDR and CDR2 is SFDVKD. This CDR3 has 11 amino acids. The data originate from a study of breast tumors, draining lymph nodes, adjacent tissues. Study results and limitations: Tumor and nontumor repertoires were significantly more similar in luminal-like than in basal-like breast cancer. Compared with lymph nodes, tumors were less diverse; compared with nontumor tissue, more. Data fit most tumor T cells coming from lymph node, expanding in tumor.

Axillary draining lymph nodes of breast cancer patients supplied the node samples. TCRdb passed the multiplex PCR reads through MiXCR, listing each CDR3 protein once. This repertoire shows about 200,000 distinct CDR3 sequences, around 35% found once; its top ten account for approximately 3.6%. This chain links TRBV24-1 with TRBJ2-3; no definite D call. Sequenced material: axillary lymph node tissue. The receptor was isolated from a female donor with breast cancer. Some clones in this sample may be carry-over from other donors' samples. CDR3 coding DNA: TGTGCCACCAGGGCTAGTATTGCGCAGTATTTT. Translated: CATRASIAQYF.